Listed below are T cell receptor beta chains from one sample, sequenced in a study of blood T cell repertoires in COVID-19. TCRdb's table, derived via immunoSEQ multiplex PCR, lists solely in-frame clones and lacks some. The sample lists some 280,000 clones; approximately 88% were seen once. Sequenced input: peripheral blood. These TCRs come from a woman between 35 and 50 years old who had recovered from COVID-19. Each CDR3 is given with its conserved first and last residue. A D gene is named only where the DNA matches it firmly. Size is omitted from some rows. Given values are once, few, many or a class for expanded clones.

clone size	D gene	V gene	J gene	CDR3 DNA	CDR3 protein
NA	NA	TRBV19	TRBJ2-5	TGTGCCAGTAGTATTCAGGCGGGTGAAGAGACCCAGTACTTC	CASSIQAGEETQYF
NA	NA	TRBV30	TRBJ2-5	TGTGCCTGGAGTTCCGGGGGACAAGAGACCCAGTACTTC	CAWSSGGQETQYF
once	NA	TRBV4-1	TRBJ1-1	TGCGCCAGCAGCCAAGATCTTATGAGGGGGGGTTTGAACACTGAAGCTTTCTTT	CASSQDLMRGGLNTEAFF
once	TRBD2	TRBV18	TRBJ2-7	TGTGCCAGCTCACCACCGTCTCGGGCTAGCGGGGCCTACGAGCAGTACTTC	CASSPPSRASGAYEQYF
NA	NA	TRBV30	TRBJ1-2	TGTGCCTGGAGCCCACAACCCTCCTATGGCTACACCTTC	CAWSPQPSYGYTF
NA	NA	TRBV10-1	TRBJ2-3	TGCGCCAGCAGAGGACAGTCCACAGATACGCAGTATTTT	CASRGQSTDTQYF
NA	NA	TRBV29-1	TRBJ2-3	TGCAGCGTTGGCCGGGAACTAAGCACAGATACGCAGTATTTT	CSVGRELSTDTQYF
NA	TRBD1	TRBV7-9	TRBJ2-7	TGTGCCAGCAGCTCGACAGGGCCCCCCCACGAGCAGTACTTC	CASSSTGPPHEQYF
NA	NA	TRBV12-3/TRBV12-4	TRBJ2-7	TGTGCCAGCAGGGGAGTTCTGGTCGGCGAGCAGTACTTC	CASRGVLVGEQYF
NA	TRBD1	TRBV7-2	TRBJ2-7	TGTGCCAGCAGCTTAGGACAGGGCACTACCTACGAGCAGTACTTC	CASSLGQGTTYEQYF
NA	TRBD1	TRBV7-3	TRBJ2-1	TGTGCCAGCAGCTACGACAGGGGGTATGAGCAGTTCTTC	CASSYDRGYEQFF
NA	NA	TRBV27	TRBJ1-3	TGTGCCAGTCGACTTGGAAACACCATATATTTT	CASRLGNTIYF
NA	TRBD2	TRBV27	TRBJ2-5	TGTGCCAGCAGTTTAGGGCGGGAGGGCCAAGAGACCCAGTACTTC	CASSLGREGQETQYF
NA	TRBD2	TRBV5-1	TRBJ2-5	TGCGCCAGCAGCTTGTCCGGGACGGGGGGGCAAGAGACCCAGTACTTC	CASSLSGTGGQETQYF
NA	TRBD2	TRBV4-1	TRBJ2-7	TGCGCCAGCAGCCCATTGACTAGCGGGGTCTACGAGCAGTACTTC	CASSPLTSGVYEQYF
NA	NA	TRBV30	TRBJ1-2	TGTGCCTGGTCCCGACCCCCCTGGGCCTATGGCTACACCTTC	CAWSRPPWAYGYTF
NA	TRBD1	TRBV30	TRBJ2-2	TGTGCCTGGAGCCAGGGACAGCTCACCGGGGAGCTGTTTTTT	CAWSQGQLTGELFF
NA	NA	TRBV18	TRBJ2-7	TGTGCCAGCTCAAACCGGGACTCAACCTACGAGCAGTACTTC	CASSNRDSTYEQYF
NA	TRBD1	TRBV6-5	TRBJ1-4	TGTGCCAGCAGCTTCACAGGGGGAGGGGAAAAACTGTTTTTT	CASSFTGGGEKLFF
NA	TRBD1	TRBV19	TRBJ1-2	TGTGCCAGTAGTATCGGGACAGGCCTCGGGAATGTCTATGGCTACACCTTC	CASSIGTGLGNVYGYTF
NA	NA	TRBV7-9	TRBJ1-3	TGTGCCAGCAGCTGGACACCCATTTTGGGAAACACCATATATTTT	CASSWTPILGNTIYF